Below, 19 T cell receptor beta chains from the same sample are listed, as sequenced in a study of cytomegalovirus exposure and HLA in healthy donors. A multiplex PCR was run with 60 Vbeta primers and 13 Jbeta primers. The repertoire was sequenced with immunoSEQ multiplex PCR; TCRdb's copy has only in-frame clones and lacks some. Here the sample spans about 130,000 clones, about 68% being singletons. The sample comprised PBMCs. The receptors were gathered from a man aged 35 to 55 in good health and CMV-seropositive.

This sequence joins TRBV27 and TRBJ2-5; 7 bases are shared with TRBD2. Germline lookup yields CDR1 MNHEY and CDR2 SMNVEV (reference sequence). The CDR3 extends over 16 amino acids. V shed 3 bases and J 2 bases; nucleotides not matched to a gene: 9. CDR3: CASSFMAGEIQETQYF. The CDR3 bases are TGTGCCAGCAGTTTTATGGCGGGAGAGATACAAGAGACCCAGTACTTC.

This rearrangement joins TRBV5-6 to TRBJ2-2; perhaps TRBD1 as D (5 bases). Germline assignment: CDR1 SGHDT and CDR2 YYEEEE. V was shortened by 2 bases and J by 4 bases, with 15 bases between the two germline ends. The CDR3 consists of 16 residues. This CDR3 is CASSFNRDSLTGELFF. CDR3 DNA: TGTGCCAGCAGCTTTAATCGTGACAGCCTCACCGGGGAGCTGTTTTTT. The complete variable domain, with remaining parts taken from reference TRBV5-6 and TRBJ2-2, reads DAGVTQSPTHLIKTRGQQVTLRCSPKSGHDTVSWYQQALGQGPQFIFQYYEEEERQRGNFPDRFSGHQFPNYSSELNVNALLLGDSALYLCASSFNRDSLTGELFFGEGSRLTVL.

The chain is built from TRBV5-1 and TRBJ2-7, with 11 nucleotides matching TRBD2. J gave up 4 bases and V 4 bases, and 7 bases lay outside the gene matches. Germline lookup yields CDR1 SGHRS and CDR2 YFSETQ. The CDR3 is 15 amino acids. The CDR3 bases are TGCGCCAGCAGCCCCTTCGGGACTAGCGGATACGAGCAGTACTTC. Translated: CASSPFGTSGYEQYF. The whole variable domain, remainder taken from reference TRBV5-1 and TRBJ2-7, is KAGVTQTPRYLIKTRGQQVTLSCSPISGHRSVSWYQQTPGQGLQFLFEYFSETQRNKGNFPGRFSGRQFSNSRSEMNVSTLELGDSALYLCASSPFGTSGYEQYFGPGTRLTVT.

V gene TRBV28 combines with J gene TRBJ2-7; D is unclear. V was trimmed by 3 bases and J by 3 bases, leaving 9 bases between them. This CDR3 has 13 residues. CDR1 is MDHEN and CDR2 is SYDVKM in the germline V gene. This CDR3 is CASSFPGDYEQYF. DNA of the CDR3: TGTGCCAGCAGTTTCCCCGGAGACTACGAGCAGTACTTC.

The chain is built from TRBV7-9 and TRBJ1-6, with D possibly matching TRBD1 (5 bases). The CDR3 extends over 15 amino acids. V lost 5 bases and J lost 6, with 14 bases in between. The germline CDR1 and CDR2 sequences are SEHNR and FQNEAQ (reference sequence). Written as DNA, the CDR3 is TGTGCCAGCAGCCCCTACAGGAGTACTAATTCACCCCTCCACTTT. It translates to CASSPYRSTNSPLHF. Filled out from reference TRBV7-9 and TRBJ1-6, the complete variable domain reads DTGVSQNPRHKITKRGQNVTFRCDPISEHNRLYWYRQTLGQGPEFLTYFQNEAQLEKSRLLSDRFSAERPKGSFSTLEIQRTEQGDSAMYLCASSPYRSTNSPLHFGNGTRLTVT.

The chain carries TRBV9 and TRBJ1-1; D uncertain. The V and J ends lost 0 bases and 5 bases respectively, with 5 bases between them. The CDR3 covers 12 residues. The germline V gene has CDR1 SGDLS and CDR2 YYNGEE. Here the CDR3 reads CASSVVGTEAFF. DNA of the CDR3: TGTGCCAGCAGCGTAGTCGGTACTGAAGCTTTCTTT.

This clone has only a few counts. This chain connects TRBV2 to TRBJ2-5; the match to TRBD1 covers 10 bases. Germline CDR1 reads SNHLY; CDR2 reads FYNNEI. This CDR3 region has 13 residues. Trimming at V came to 7 bases and at J to 7 bases, leaving 6 bases not matched to a gene. CDR3 in DNA: TGTGCCAGCACCGGACAGGGGGAAGGGACCCAGTACTTC. Its protein product is CASTGQGEGTQYF. Drawing the rest from reference TRBV2 and TRBJ2-5, the complete variable domain is EPEVTQTPSHQVTQMGQEVILRCVPISNHLYFYWYRQILGQKVEFLVSFYNNEISEKSEIFDDQFSVERPDGSNFTLKIRSTKLEDSAMYFCASTGQGEGTQYFGPGTRLLVL.

The chain carries TRBV5-1 and TRBJ2-3; 9 bases fit TRBD1. Germline V CDR1 and CDR2: SGHRS, YFSETQ. Trimming took 0 bases from V and 2 from J; bases not matched to a gene: 1. The CDR3 contains 15 residues. The CDR3 protein is CASSLGTGDTDTQYF. Here the CDR3 DNA reads TGCGCCAGCAGCTTGGGGACAGGGGACACAGATACGCAGTATTTT.

This clone turned up a few times. This chain links TRBV25-1 with TRBJ2-1; 7 nucleotides match TRBD2. V dropped 7 bases and J dropped 1; count of bases not matched to a gene: 13. The CDR3 totals 17 residues. Germline CDR1 and CDR2: MGHDK and SYGVNS. This chain's CDR3 is CASILRELASSYNEQFF. The CDR3 DNA reads as TGTGCCAGCATTCTCAGGGAACTAGCGAGTTCCTACAATGAGCAGTTCTTC.

A few counts support this clone. This chain connects TRBV29-1 to TRBJ1-2, with D hard to call. The germline CDR1 and CDR2 sequences are SQVTM and ANQGSEA. The V end lost 1 base, the J end lost 7 bases, and 7 bases lay between the germline ends. The CDR3 has 11 amino acids. CDR3 residues: CSVEGGGGYTF. Here the CDR3 DNA reads TGCAGCGTTGAAGGGGGAGGTGGCTACACCTTC.

This clone was observed a few times. The chain links TRBV2 to TRBJ1-2, with 10 nucleotides matching TRBD1. The J segment lost 7 bases and the V segment lost 5 bases, leaving 7 bases of the junction unmatched. The CDR3 length is 14 residues. Germline-derived CDR1 and CDR2 are SNHLY and FYNNEI. The CDR3 loop reads CASSLTGGEAGYTF. CDR3 DNA sequence: TGTGCCAGCAGTCTGACAGGGGGCGAGGCTGGCTACACCTTC. The variable domain in full, completed from reference TRBV2 and TRBJ1-2, reads EPEVTQTPSHQVTQMGQEVILRCVPISNHLYFYWYRQILGQKVEFLVSFYNNEISEKSEIFDDQFSVERPDGSNFTLKIRSTKLEDSAMYFCASSLTGGEAGYTFGSGTRLTVV.

The genes are TRBV5-1 and TRBJ1-5; D might be TRBD1 (6 bases). With 0 bases removed from V and 4 bases from J, the gap between germline ends came to 8 bases. CDR3 length: 14 amino acids. The germline V gene has CDR1 SGHRS and CDR2 YFSETQ. The CDR3 sequence: CASSLGTENQPQHF. The CDR3 DNA reads as TGCGCCAGCAGCTTGGGGACAGAGAATCAGCCCCAGCATTTT.

The chain combines TRBV28 with TRBJ2-7; D is unresolved. Germline V CDR1 and CDR2: MDHEN, SYDVKM. The V gene lost 6 bases and the J gene lost 1 base, with 4 bases spanning the gap. This CDR3 spans 11 amino acids. This chain's CDR3 is CASRSSYEQYF. Written as DNA, the CDR3 is TGTGCCAGCAGATCGTCCTACGAGCAGTACTTC.

A few counts support this clone. The rearrangement uses TRBV5-1 and TRBJ2-3, with D tentatively TRBD2 (7 bases). Germline values: CDR1 SGHRS, CDR2 YFSETQ. This CDR3 has 14 amino acids. Trimming took 3 bases from V and 7 from J, leaving 15 bases between them. CDR3 DNA sequence: TGCGCCAGCAGCTACGGGGGGCCTGGGAATACGCAGTATTTT. Protein: CASSYGGPGNTQYF.

The chain combines TRBV6-6 with TRBJ1-1, with 9 positions matching TRBD1. After removal of 6 bases from V and 7 bases from J, the junction contained 12 bases not matched to a gene. Germline CDR1 MNHNY, CDR2 SVGAGI (reference sequence). This CDR3 spans 15 amino acids. CDR3 in amino acids: CASSYPGTGRDEAFF. CDR3 coding DNA: TGTGCCAGCAGCTACCCAGGGACAGGGAGAGATGAAGCTTTCTTT.

This chain joins TRBV5-1 and TRBJ1-4, with TRBD1 as a possible D gene (5 bases). Germline CDR1 and CDR2: SGHRS and YFSETQ. Trimming removed 4 bases at V and 7 bases at J, with 17 bases between. The CDR3 length is 15 residues. The CDR3 region is CASSPDTDGGEKLFF. CDR3 bases: TGCGCCAGCAGCCCAGACACCGACGGGGGTGAAAAACTGTTTTTT.

Points on this clone: Since a much larger clone is just one base distant, this may be a read error. The chain couples TRBV2 to TRBJ1-1, with 7 bases identical to TRBD1. Trimming at V came to 4 bases and at J to 1 base, leaving 0 bases not matched to a gene. Germline CDR1 and CDR2: SNHLY and FYNNEI. The CDR3 runs to 13 residues. The CDR3 coding sequence is TGTGCCAGCAGTGGACAGGGGAACACTGAAGCTTTCTTT. This sequence encodes CASSGQGNTEAFF.

CDR3 sequence reads: CASSHSKDYEQYF. CDR3 nucleotide sequence: TGTGCCAGCAGCCATTCAAAGGACTACGAGCAGTACTTC. The chain employs TRBV4-2 and TRBJ2-5; D is unresolved. Near its end, the DNA agrees better with TRBJ2-7, so the J call may be wrong. There are 13 residues in the CDR3. The germline CDR1 and CDR2 sequences are LGHNA and YNFKEQ.

V gene TRBV29-1 combines with J gene TRBJ2-2; D not resolved. This CDR3 spans 11 amino acids. The germline gives CDR1 SQVTM, CDR2 ANQGSEA. Trimming shortened V by 7 bases and J by 5 bases, and 8 bases separated the two germline ends. The chain's CDR3 is CSADQTGELFF. In DNA form, the CDR3 reads TGCAGCGCTGACCAAACCGGGGAGCTGTTTTTT.